Here is one TCR beta chain with its context. It has no known antigen specificity. The record has no base qualities; no much larger clone is one base away. Enrollment in ICON was initiated in early 2016, and the last patient was enrolled in 2018. A subcohort of some 75 patients provided fresh tumor and matched uninvolved tissue for in-depth immune analyses, with TCR sequencing among those analyses. DNA isolated from bulk tissue, without cell sorting, was used for TCR sequencing. The data were obtained in a study of tumor-infiltrating lymphocytes in localized non-small cell lung cancer (dated by TCRdb to 2020 to 2023). Regarding the research as a whole: The cohort covered several histologies, both smokers and never-smokers, and patients whose samples were collected after neoadjuvant chemotherapy. Each patient provided resected tumor tissue plus uninvolved lung tissue from the same patient, with the uninvolved lung tissue described as non-adjacent to the tumor. Flow cytometry, multiplex immunofluorescence, RNA-seq, exome sequencing and proteomics were applied to the same patients as TCR sequencing, which was one of several integrated assays. In total, the ICON cohort was made up of 150 or so surgical patients who had localized non-small cell lung cancer and whose tumors were resected. A total of 55 or so patients were included in the paired tumor versus uninvolved lung comparison of immunoSEQ T-cell fraction.

General study outcomes and caveats: Assay coverage varied across patients depending on available tissue quantity, so only a subset of the cohort had TCR sequencing. TCR-derived T-cell fraction did not differ between the flow cytometry-defined immunotypes IM1 (good prognosis) and IM2 (poor prognosis). Because different assays used different pieces of the same tissue, intratumor heterogeneity could not be separated from technical variation. Recurrence-free survival showed no association with tumor T-cell fraction measured by TCR sequencing (p = 0.61). TCRbeta sequencing supported higher T cell infiltration in tumors than in uninvolved lung tissue, consistent with immunofluorescence CD3 counts.

The germline V gene provides CDR1 ENHRY and CDR2 SYGVKD. Counted from cysteine to phenylalanine, this CDR3 has 15 amino acids. Only the CDR3 part of the read is kept: 45 bases, read in frame from the first base. Trimming removed 5 bases from V and 1 base from J, leaving 14 bases between the germline ends. TCR sequencing with the immunoSEQ assay provided the T-cell fraction in tumor and uninvolved lung tissue. On the study's bioinformatics: For survival analysis, patients were divided into high (upper tertile) and low (lower two tertiles) T-cell fraction groups, which were compared by log-rank test. A signed-rank test was used to test paired tumor versus uninvolved lung differences in T-cell fraction. TCRdb limited this immuneACCESS table to in-frame rearrangements with V and J called. A share of clones is missing; checked studies link under half to unresolved V genes, and the rest is unexplained. The V and J calls and clone size come from that table; D and trimming were worked out from the DNA. The sample data list about 23,000 clones, and just under 75% of these were observed just once. Jointly, the top ten make up over 6% of the sample.

Sequences were obtained from lung tumor tissue. The rearranged chain carries TRBV10-3 and TRBJ1-2; a weak D assignment points to TRBD1 (6 bases agree). This receptor was obtained from a human donor with non-small cell lung cancer. The nucleotides read TGTGCCATCAGTTCAGGGGACGGGAATAACTATGGCTACACCTTC. Translated, this is CAISSGDGNNYGYTF.